The sequence of this T cell receptor (beta chain) was determined in a study of blood T cells in healthy people across ages. Study-level background: T cells yielded about one barcoded beta molecule per two cells through template switching.

A second about 6 to 12 cycle PCR used barcoded and J-beta primers. TCRdb re-analysed the 5' RACE reads in MiXCR, keeping a single row per CDR3 protein. The table has fewer than 2,000,000 distinct CDR3 sequences, 30% to 40% seen once; the top ten hold about 11%. Study outcomes and limitations: Both higher diversity and more naive CD4+ cells marked long-lived donors when set against aged donors.

Comments on this clonotype: The antigen is undetermined.

The sample taken for sequencing was blood. This receptor was identified in a young woman in good health.

The CDR3 coding sequence is TGTGCCAGCAGCGTAGAGGGGCGTTGGTACAATGAGCAGTTCTTC. Its translation is CASSVEGRWYNEQFF. The chain recombines TRBV7-6 with TRBJ2-1; the D call may be TRBD1 or TRBD2 (5 bases each). The CDR3 contains 15 residues. Trimming pared 5 bases from V and 4 bases from J, leaving 15 bases between. Looked up from germline, CDR1 is SGHVS and CDR2 is FNYEAQ.